These 30 T cell receptor beta chains came from one sample sequenced in a study of blood T cells in healthy people across ages. A J-beta primer mix and a sample-barcoded 5' primer were used in a second PCR of roughly 6 to 11 cycles. TCRdb itself ran the 5' RACE reads through MiXCR, one entry per CDR3 protein. The sample has 700,000 or so distinct CDR3 sequences; roughly 41% are singletons. The sequencing sample was made of blood. Source of these receptors: an elderly man in good health.

For the CDR3, the DNA is TGCAGCGCTCGGACAGGGGACTGTGGCTACACCTTC. Protein product: CSARTGDCGYTF. V gene TRBV29-1 combines with J gene TRBJ1-2; 9 bases match TRBD1. The CDR3 spans 12 residues. J was trimmed by 7 bases and V by 7 bases; bases with no gene match: 7. The germline V gene has CDR1 SQVTM and CDR2 ANQGSEA.

The genes are TRBV29-1 and TRBJ2-3, with 9 nucleotides matching TRBD1. V lost 6 bases, J lost 3 bases, and 7 bases stayed unmatched. CDR1 and CDR2 from the germline V gene are SQVTM and ANQGSEA. The length of the CDR3 is 14 residues. CDR3 coding DNA: TGCAGCGTCGTCCCGGGACAGGGAACAGATACGCAGTATTTT. Translating gives CSVVPGQGTDTQYF.

In this sample, this clonotype turned up a few times. This chain uses TRBV6-1 with TRBJ2-1; 8 bases agree with TRBD2. J lost 3 bases, V lost 5 bases, and 3 bases had no gene match. Germline values: CDR1 MNHNS, CDR2 SASEGT. This CDR3 has 14 amino acids. DNA of the CDR3: TGTGCCAGCAGTCGTAGCGGGGACTACAATGAGCAGTTCTTC. Its translation: CASSRSGDYNEQFF.

Only a few counts were recorded for this clonotype. This chain uses TRBV4-1 with TRBJ1-5; 8 nucleotides align to TRBD1. Germline V gene lookup returns CDR1 MGHRA and CDR2 YSYEKL. This CDR3 is built from 16 residues. V shed 5 bases, J shed 1 base, and the junction held 7 bases outside the gene matches. The CDR3 DNA reads TGCGCCAGCAGCTCCACAGGGGGTGGGAGCAATCAGCCCCAGCATTTT. The encoded protein is CASSSTGGGSNQPQHF.

This rearrangement joins TRBV5-1 to TRBJ2-5, with a tentative D call TRBD1 (5 bases). V was clipped by 0 bases and J by 7 bases, with 10 bases between them. The germline V gene has CDR1 SGHRS and CDR2 YFSETQ. This CDR3 has 13 amino acids. CDR3: CASSLGTSATQYF. The CDR3 nucleotides read TGCGCCAGCAGCTTGGGGACATCCGCGACCCAGTACTTC.

This clonotype was seen ten or more times. The genes are TRBV12-3 or TRBV12-4 and TRBJ1-5; tentatively, D is TRBD1 (5 bases). V lost 3 bases and J lost 6, with 9 bases in between. The CDR3 sequence is 13 residues long. For the CDR3, the DNA is TGTGCCAGCAGTTTGCAGGGTGGTCAGCCCCAGCATTTT. This gives the protein CASSLQGGQPQHF.

This clonotype was counted at least ten times. The rearrangement links TRBV6-2 or TRBV6-3 to TRBJ2-6; 9 bases match TRBD1. This CDR3 is 17 amino acids long. CDR1 MNHEY and CDR2 SVGEGT come from the germline V gene. V was clipped by 2 bases and J by 3 bases; unmatched bases: 5. CDR3 bases: TGTGCCAGCAGTTACCCGGGACAGGGCTTTGGGGCCAACGTCCTGACTTTC. Translating gives CASSYPGQGFGANVLTF.

Only one count was recorded for this clonotype. This chain links TRBV29-1 with TRBJ2-3, with TRBD1 matching over 9 bases. This CDR3 has 15 amino acids. After removal of 1 base from V and 3 bases from J, the junction contained 5 bases not matched to a gene. Germline values: CDR1 SQVTM, CDR2 ANQGSEA. The CDR3: CSVEGDRVGTDTQYF. CDR3 bases: TGCAGCGTTGAAGGGGACAGGGTGGGTACAGATACGCAGTATTTT.

Worth noting for this clonotype: This CDR3 fails to terminate in the conserved phenylalanine or tryptophan, so it likely reflects a read error. V usage is TRBV20-1 and J usage is TRBJ2-1; 14 bases agree with TRBD2. Germline-derived CDR1 and CDR2 are DFQATT and SNEGSKA (reference sequence). V shed 6 bases and J 3 bases; nucleotides not matched to a gene: 10. This CDR3 comprises 17 residues. CDR3 coding DNA: TGCAGTGCCGTCGGGACTAGCGGGAGTATCTACTACAATGAGCAGTTCTTA. Translating it yields CSAVGTSGSIYYNEQFL.

Concerning this clonotype: The junction and the germline gene differ at one end; a read error may be behind it. The chain has TRBV12-3 or TRBV12-4 and TRBJ1-2, with D hard to call. CDR3 length equals 12 residues. Written as DNA, the CDR3 is TGTGCCAGCAGCGGATCTAACTCTGGCTACACCTTC. This sequence encodes CASSGSNSGYTF.

This clonotype was counted only a few times. The genes are TRBV20-1 and TRBJ2-3; D is possibly TRBD1 (6 bases). Trimming shortened V by 0 bases and J by 6 bases, and 16 bases separated the two germline ends. Germline V gene sequence: CDR1 DFQATT, CDR2 SNEGSKA (reference sequence). The CDR3 is made up of 15 amino acids. In DNA form, the CDR3 reads TGCAGTGCTAGAGATCCAGGGGTAGTTTCGGATACGCAGTATTTT. This encodes CSARDPGVVSDTQYF.

On this clonotype: A much larger clone lies one base from this, so it may be a read error. V usage is TRBV29-1 and J usage is TRBJ2-7; TRBD2 agrees at 9 bases. The CDR3 contains 14 residues. With 5 bases clipped from V and 1 base from J, the junction kept 6 bases outside the gene matches. Germline CDR1 SQVTM, CDR2 ANQGSEA. The DNA of the CDR3 is TGCAGCGTTACTGTGACTAGCGGATCCTACGAGCAGTACTTC. Protein: CSVTVTSGSYEQYF.

The chain couples TRBV25-1 to TRBJ1-1; 7 bases are shared with TRBD1. The CDR3 has 16 amino acids. Germline V CDR1 and CDR2: MGHDK, SYGVNS. Trimming removed 4 bases from V and 5 bases from J; junction bases left unmatched: 13. In nucleotides, the CDR3 is TGTGCCAGCAGTGCCCTACAGGGGAGGGACCCGACTGAAGCTTTCTTT. Its protein is CASSALQGRDPTEAFF.

This clonotype was counted many times. The chain couples TRBV20-1 to TRBJ2-7; 9 bases agree with TRBD1. The CDR3 contains 13 residues. Germline CDR1 DFQATT, CDR2 SNEGSKA (reference sequence). The J segment lost 3 bases and the V segment lost 6 bases, leaving 6 bases of the junction unmatched. The CDR3 loop reads CSAPLTGGYEQYF. Here the CDR3 DNA reads TGCAGTGCACCACTGACAGGGGGCTACGAGCAGTACTTC.

The chain links TRBV2 to TRBJ2-1, with D perhaps matching TRBD1 (7 bases). The germline V gene has CDR1 SNHLY and CDR2 FYNNEI. V was trimmed by 6 bases and J by 3 bases, leaving 12 bases between them. This CDR3 is built from 14 residues. CDR3 bases: TGTGCCAGCAGCAGGGGGGACAGCTACAATGAGCAGTTCTTC. It encodes CASSRGDSYNEQFF.

This rearrangement joins TRBV7-9 to TRBJ2-4, with a tentative D call TRBD2 (5 bases). The better agreement between TRBJ2-7 and the DNA end casts doubt on the J call. The germline V gene has CDR1 SEHNR and CDR2 FQNEAQ (reference sequence). This CDR3 comprises 14 residues. CDR3 sequence reads: CASSFGIPHYEQYF. CDR3 bases: TGTGCCAGCAGCTTCGGGATCCCCCACTACGAGCAGTACTTC.

This clonotype was counted a few times. The chain combines TRBV20-1 with TRBJ1-6; TRBD1 aligns across 9 bases. The CDR3 covers 15 residues. The germline CDR1 and CDR2 sequences are DFQATT and SNEGSKA (reference sequence). After removal of 1 base from V and 6 bases from J, the junction contained 4 bases not matched to a gene. The CDR3 region is CSARGGQGPNSPLHF. As DNA, the CDR3 is TGCAGTGCTAGAGGCGGACAGGGGCCTAATTCACCCCTCCACTTT.

The gene calls are TRBV29-1 and TRBJ2-3; 10 nucleotides align to TRBD2. CDR1 is SQVTM, CDR2 ANQGSEA, per germline. V dropped 4 bases and J dropped 3; count of bases not matched to a gene: 13. CDR3 length equals 17 residues. As DNA, the CDR3 is TGCAGCGTTGGGGAACTAATAGCGGGAGGTAGGACAGATACGCAGTATTTT. It translates to CSVGELIAGGRTDTQYF.

Only a few counts were recorded for this clonotype. This chain joins TRBV18 and TRBJ1-5; D is unclear. This CDR3 has 15 residues. V lost 2 bases and J lost 3, with 11 bases in between. CDR1 KGHSH and CDR2 LQKENI come from the germline V gene. This CDR3 reads CASSPSQRPNQPQHF. In nucleotides, the CDR3 is TGTGCCAGCTCACCATCCCAGCGACCCAATCAGCCCCAGCATTTT.

This chain uses TRBV6-2 or TRBV6-3 with TRBJ2-7; either TRBD1 or TRBD2 may fit D (5 bases each). Germline V gives CDR1 MNHEY, CDR2 SVGEGT. The CDR3 runs 16 residues. Trimming cost V 4 bases and J 0 bases, with 16 bases left between them. CDR3 nucleotides: TGTGCCAGCAGTTCAATACTGTACGGGGCCTCCTACGAGCAGTACTTC. This sequence encodes CASSSILYGASYEQYF.

This clonotype was detected only a few times. The J gene is TRBJ1-5, the V gene TRBV20-1, with no clear D. The CDR3 extends over 14 amino acids. V dropped 2 bases and J dropped 0 bases, with 8 bases sitting between them. Germline V gene lookup returns CDR1 DFQATT and CDR2 SNEGSKA (reference sequence). CDR3 region: CSARIVGSNQPQHF. DNA of the CDR3: TGCAGTGCTAGAATCGTGGGTAGCAATCAGCCCCAGCATTTT.

This clonotype was counted at least ten times. DNA of the CDR3: TGCAGCGCCGGGATAGGGCTCCGCGAGCAGTACTTC. Its protein is CSAGIGLREQYF. This chain links TRBV29-1 with TRBJ2-7; tentative D call: TRBD2 (5 bases). The germline V gene has CDR1 SQVTM and CDR2 ANQGSEA. The CDR3 contains 12 residues. V was cut by 7 bases and J by 6 bases, with 16 bases left in between.

This clonotype was observed a handful of times. The gene calls are TRBV4-1 and TRBJ2-2; 10 bases line up with TRBD2. Germline V gene sequence: CDR1 MGHRA, CDR2 YSYEKL. The CDR3 runs to 16 residues. With 1 base clipped from V and 4 bases from J, the junction kept 3 bases outside the gene matches. This CDR3 reads CASSQVGLASTGELFF. The CDR3 nucleotides are TGCGCCAGCAGCCAAGTGGGACTAGCGAGCACCGGGGAGCTGTTTTTT.

In this sample, this clonotype turned up a few times. The chain carries TRBV6-5 and TRBJ2-6, with a weak D call TRBD1 (5 bases). With 6 bases removed from V and 3 bases from J, the gap between germline ends came to 12 bases. Germline V CDR1 and CDR2: MNHEY, SVGAGI. The CDR3 contains 15 residues. Written as DNA, the CDR3 is TGTGCCAGCAGCACGGACAACTTTGGGGCCAACGTCCTGACTTTC. This encodes CASSTDNFGANVLTF.

The V call is TRBV10-3, the J call TRBJ2-1; TRBD1 agrees at 7 bases. CDR3 length: 13 amino acids. Germline-derived CDR1 and CDR2 are ENHRY and SYGVKD. Losses at the gene ends were 8 bases for V and 7 bases for J; bases not matched to a gene: 8. CDR3 sequence: CAIQGGSGNEQFF. CDR3 bases: TGTGCCATCCAAGGGGGCTCGGGGAATGAGCAGTTCTTC.

About this clonotype: Germline is not matched at one junction end, which may reflect a read error. The chain is built from TRBV6-2 or TRBV6-3 and TRBJ2-1; TRBD2 matches 12 bases. Germline assignment: CDR1 MNHEY and CDR2 SVGEGT. This CDR3 is built from 18 residues. This chain's CDR3 is CPSSYRTSGASSYNEQFF. Written as DNA, the CDR3 is TGTCCCAGCAGTTATCGGACTAGCGGGGCCAGCTCCTACAATGAGCAGTTCTTC.

Worth noting for this clonotype: The junction and the germline gene differ at one end; a read error may be behind it. The gene calls are TRBV6-2 or TRBV6-3 and TRBJ2-5; tentatively, D is TRBD1 or TRBD2 (6 bases each). With the DNA end fitting TRBJ2-7 better, the J assignment may be wrong. There are 15 residues in the CDR3. Germline V gene sequence: CDR1 MNHEY, CDR2 SVGEGT. Here the CDR3 reads CASSYGGGRLHEQYF. CDR3 coding DNA: TGTGCCAGTAGTTACGGTGGGGGGCGGCTGCACGAGCAGTACTTC.

This clonotype was found once. The chain has TRBV30 and TRBJ1-4; 8 nucleotides line up with TRBD1. V shed 2 bases and J 8 bases; nucleotides not matched to a gene: 4. CDR3 length: 13 residues. Per the germline V gene, CDR1 is GTSNPN and CDR2 is SVGIG (reference sequence). The DNA of the CDR3 is TGTGCCTGGAGTCAGGGGGCGAAAGAAAAACTGTTTTTT. This encodes CAWSQGAKEKLFF.

The chain couples TRBV12-3 or TRBV12-4 to TRBJ1-5, with D unresolved. CDR3 length: 12 residues. With 7 bases removed from V and 2 bases from J, the gap between germline ends came to 6 bases. CDR3 nucleotide sequence: TGTGCCAGCAAGTATGGCAATCAGCCCCAGCATTTT. Translated, it gives CASKYGNQPQHF.

About this clonotype itself: Mismatch with germline at one junction end may stem from a read error. V usage is TRBV29-1 and J usage is TRBJ1-2, with 8 nucleotides matching TRBD1. CDR3 length: 14 amino acids. Germline CDR1 and CDR2: SQVTM and ANQGSEA. The CDR3 spells CSVDTGQGNYGCTF. The CDR3 DNA sequence: TGCAGCGTTGATACTGGACAGGGAAACTATGGCTGCACCTTC.